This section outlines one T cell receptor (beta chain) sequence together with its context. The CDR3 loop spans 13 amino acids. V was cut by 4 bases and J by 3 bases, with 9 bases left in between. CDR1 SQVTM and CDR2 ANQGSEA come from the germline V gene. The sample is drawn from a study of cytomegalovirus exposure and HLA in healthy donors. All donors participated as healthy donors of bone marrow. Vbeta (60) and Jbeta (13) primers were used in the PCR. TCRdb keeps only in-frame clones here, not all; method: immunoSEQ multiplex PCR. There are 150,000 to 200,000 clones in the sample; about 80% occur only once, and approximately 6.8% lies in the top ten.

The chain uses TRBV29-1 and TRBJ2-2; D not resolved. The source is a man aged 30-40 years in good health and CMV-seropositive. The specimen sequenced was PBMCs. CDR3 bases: TGCAGCGTTGGTAGTGGAGACACCGGGGAGCTGTTTTTT. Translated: CSVGSGDTGELFF.